This T cell receptor beta chain was captured in a study of CD8 T cells in ankylosing spondylitis. Quantitative 5'-RACE with molecular barcodes generated TCR beta libraries. TCRdb ran MiXCR on the 5' RACE reads and lists one entry per CDR3 protein. The profile shows roughly 160,000 distinct CDR3 sequences, 8.5% to 10% of them singletons. The ends were cut back, 0 bases at V and 1 base at J, with 13 bases in the middle. Germline-derived CDR1 and CDR2 are SGHDN and FVKESK. CDR3 length: 16 residues. In this sample, this clonotype turned up many times. The antigen is undetermined. Study-level findings and limits: Researchers reportedly found disease-linked clones significantly enriched in matched ankylosing spondylitis synovial fluid. CD8+ cells made up the disease-linked clones, which were relatively rare in peripheral blood.

The sequencing input was blood, either unsorted or a sorted T cell fraction (not recorded which). This sequence originates from a female donor with ankylosing spondylitis or in good health (not recorded which). This chain links TRBV14 with TRBJ2-7, with D tentatively TRBD2 (6 bases). Here the CDR3 reads CASSQDGIGTSYEQYF. Written as DNA, the CDR3 is TGTGCCAGCAGCCAAGATGGGATCGGGACTTCCTACGAGCAGTACTTC.